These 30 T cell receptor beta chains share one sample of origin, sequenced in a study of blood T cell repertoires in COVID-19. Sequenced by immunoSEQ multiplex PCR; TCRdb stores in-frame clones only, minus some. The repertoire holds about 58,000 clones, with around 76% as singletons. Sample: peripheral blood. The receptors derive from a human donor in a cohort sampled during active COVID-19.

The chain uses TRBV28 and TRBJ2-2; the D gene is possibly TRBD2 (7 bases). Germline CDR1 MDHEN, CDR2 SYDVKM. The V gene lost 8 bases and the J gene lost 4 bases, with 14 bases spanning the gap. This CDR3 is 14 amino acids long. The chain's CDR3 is CASRNRGATGELFF. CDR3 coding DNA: TGTGCCAGCCGCAATCGGGGGGCCACCGGGGAGCTGTTTTTT. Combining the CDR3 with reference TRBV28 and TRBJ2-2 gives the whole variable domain DVKVTQSSRYLVKRTGEKVFLECVQDMDHENMFWYRQDPGLGLRLIYFSYDVKMKEKGDIPEGYSVSREKKERFSLILESASTNQTSMYLCASRNRGATGELFFGEGSRLTVL.

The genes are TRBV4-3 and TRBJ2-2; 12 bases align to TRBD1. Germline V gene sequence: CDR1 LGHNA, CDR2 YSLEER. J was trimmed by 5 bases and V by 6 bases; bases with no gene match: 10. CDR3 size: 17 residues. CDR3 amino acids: CASSPSRDRGRTGELFF. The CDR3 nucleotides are TGCGCCAGCAGTCCAAGTCGGGACAGGGGGCGTACCGGGGAGCTGTTTTTT.

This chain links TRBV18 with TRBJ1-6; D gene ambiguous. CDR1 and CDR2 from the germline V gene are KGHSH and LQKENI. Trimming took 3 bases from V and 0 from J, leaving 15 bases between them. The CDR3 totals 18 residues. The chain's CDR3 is CASSPREQSSSYNSPLHF. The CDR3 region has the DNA TGTGCCAGCTCACCTCGAGAACAGAGCAGCTCCTATAATTCACCCCTCCACTTT.

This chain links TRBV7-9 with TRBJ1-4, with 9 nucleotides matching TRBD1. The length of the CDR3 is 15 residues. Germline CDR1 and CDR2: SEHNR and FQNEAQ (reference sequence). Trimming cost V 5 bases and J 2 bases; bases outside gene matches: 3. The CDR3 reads CASSGTGGTNEKLFF. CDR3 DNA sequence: TGTGCCAGCAGCGGAACAGGGGGCACTAATGAAAAACTGTTTTTT.

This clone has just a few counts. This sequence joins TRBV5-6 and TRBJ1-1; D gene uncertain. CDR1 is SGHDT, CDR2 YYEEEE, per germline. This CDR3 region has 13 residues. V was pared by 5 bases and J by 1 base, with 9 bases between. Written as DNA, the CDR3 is TGTGCCAGCAGTCTTAGCACGAACACTGAAGCTTTCTTT. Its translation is CASSLSTNTEAFF.

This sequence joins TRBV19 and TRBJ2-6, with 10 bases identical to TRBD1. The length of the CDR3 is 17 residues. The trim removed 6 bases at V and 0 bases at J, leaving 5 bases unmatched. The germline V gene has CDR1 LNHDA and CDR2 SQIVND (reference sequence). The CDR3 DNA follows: TGTGCCAGTAGCGCCGGGACAGGGGTCTCTGGGGCCAACGTCCTGACTTTC. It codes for CASSAGTGVSGANVLTF.

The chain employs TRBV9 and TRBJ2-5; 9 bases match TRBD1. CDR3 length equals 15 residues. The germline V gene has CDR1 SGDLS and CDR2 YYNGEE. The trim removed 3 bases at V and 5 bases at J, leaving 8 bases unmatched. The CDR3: CASSEGTGIPETQYF. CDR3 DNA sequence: TGTGCCAGCAGCGAGGGGACAGGGATCCCTGAGACCCAGTACTTC.

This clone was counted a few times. CDR3: CASSLFRTSNTEAFF. DNA for the CDR3: TGTGCCAGCAGCTTATTTCGGACAAGCAACACTGAAGCTTTCTTT. The genes are TRBV11-2 and TRBJ1-1; D is possibly TRBD1 (5 bases). CDR1 and CDR2 (germline): SGHAT, FQNNGV. The CDR3 has 15 amino acids. Trimming removed 2 bases at V and 2 bases at J, with 12 bases between.

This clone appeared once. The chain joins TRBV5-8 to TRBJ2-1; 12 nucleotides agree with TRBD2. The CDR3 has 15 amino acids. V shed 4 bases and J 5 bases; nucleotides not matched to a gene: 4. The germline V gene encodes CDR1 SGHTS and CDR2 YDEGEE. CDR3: CASSEGTSGHNEQFF. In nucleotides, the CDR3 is TGTGCCAGCAGCGAAGGGACTAGCGGGCACAATGAGCAGTTCTTC.

Written as DNA, the CDR3 is TGCGCCAGCAGTGAGGGACAGACCCCCTACGAGCAGTACTTC. This encodes CASSEGQTPYEQYF. V is TRBV10-1 and J is TRBJ2-7, with D possibly TRBD1 on 6 matching bases. Germline V gene lookup returns CDR1 WNHNN and CDR2 SYGVQD (reference sequence). The CDR3 runs 14 residues. V gave up 2 bases and J gave up 2 bases, with 10 bases separating them.

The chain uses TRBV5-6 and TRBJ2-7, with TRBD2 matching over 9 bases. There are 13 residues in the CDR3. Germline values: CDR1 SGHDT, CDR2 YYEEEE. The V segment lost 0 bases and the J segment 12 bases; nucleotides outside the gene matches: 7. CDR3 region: CASSLDRSGSVYF. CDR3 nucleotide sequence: TGTGCCAGCAGCTTGGATCGTAGCGGGAGTGTGTACTTC. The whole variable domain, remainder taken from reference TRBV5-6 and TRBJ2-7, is DAGVTQSPTHLIKTRGQQVTLRCSPKSGHDTVSWYQQALGQGPQFIFQYYEEEERQRGNFPDRFSGHQFPNYSSELNVNALLLGDSALYLCASSLDRSGSVYFGPGTRLTVT.

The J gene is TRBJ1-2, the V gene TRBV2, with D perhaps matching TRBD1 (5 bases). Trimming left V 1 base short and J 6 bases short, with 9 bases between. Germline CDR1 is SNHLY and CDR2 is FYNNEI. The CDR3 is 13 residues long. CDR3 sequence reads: CASSEGGGNGYTF. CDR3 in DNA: TGTGCCAGCAGTGAAGGGGGCGGAAATGGCTACACCTTC. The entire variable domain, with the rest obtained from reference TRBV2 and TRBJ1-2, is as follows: EPEVTQTPSHQVTQMGQEVILRCVPISNHLYFYWYRQILGQKVEFLVSFYNNEISEKSEIFDDQFSVERPDGSNFTLKIRSTKLEDSAMYFCASSEGGGNGYTFGSGTRLTVV.

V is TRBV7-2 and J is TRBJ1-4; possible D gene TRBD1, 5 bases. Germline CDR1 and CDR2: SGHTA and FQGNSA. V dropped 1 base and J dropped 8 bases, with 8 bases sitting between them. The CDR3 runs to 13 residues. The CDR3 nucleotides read TGTGCCAGCAGCTTAGGGACAAAGGAAAAACTGTTTTTT. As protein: CASSLGTKEKLFF.

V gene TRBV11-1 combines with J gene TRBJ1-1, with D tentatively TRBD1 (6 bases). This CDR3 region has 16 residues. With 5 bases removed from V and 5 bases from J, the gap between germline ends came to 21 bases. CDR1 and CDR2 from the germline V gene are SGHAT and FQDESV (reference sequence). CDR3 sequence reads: CASSPLRRGGGTEAFF. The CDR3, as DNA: TGTGCCAGCAGCCCCCTCCGGAGGGGGGGTGGGACTGAAGCTTTCTTT.

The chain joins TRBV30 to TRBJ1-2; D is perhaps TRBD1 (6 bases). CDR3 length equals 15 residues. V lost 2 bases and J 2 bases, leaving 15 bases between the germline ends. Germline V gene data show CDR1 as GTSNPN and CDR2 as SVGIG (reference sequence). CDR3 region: CAWSMGTRINYGYTF. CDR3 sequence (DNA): TGTGCCTGGAGTATGGGGACAAGAATCAACTATGGCTACACCTTC.

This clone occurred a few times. The chain's CDR3 is CASSLSGSAEAFF. The CDR3 DNA follows: TGTGCCAGCAGTTTATCAGGGAGCGCTGAAGCTTTCTTT. This chain connects TRBV27 to TRBJ1-1; the D is unclear. Germline-derived CDR1 and CDR2 are MNHEY and SMNVEV (reference sequence). With 0 bases removed from V and 6 bases from J, the gap between germline ends came to 8 bases. This CDR3 has 13 amino acids.

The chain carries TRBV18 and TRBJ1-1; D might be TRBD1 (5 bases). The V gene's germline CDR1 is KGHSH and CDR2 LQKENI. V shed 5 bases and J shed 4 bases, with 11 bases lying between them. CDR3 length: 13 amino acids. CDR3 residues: CASSAFGGTEAFF. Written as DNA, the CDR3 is TGTGCCAGCTCAGCGTTCGGGGGCACTGAAGCTTTCTTT.

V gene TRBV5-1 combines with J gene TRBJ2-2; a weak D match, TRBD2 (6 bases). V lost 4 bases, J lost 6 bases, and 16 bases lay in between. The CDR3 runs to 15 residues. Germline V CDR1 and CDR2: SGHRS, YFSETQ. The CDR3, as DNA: TGCGCCAGCAGCAGTCCCGGGACGGGAGCCGGGGAGCTGTTTTTT. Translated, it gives CASSSPGTGAGELFF.

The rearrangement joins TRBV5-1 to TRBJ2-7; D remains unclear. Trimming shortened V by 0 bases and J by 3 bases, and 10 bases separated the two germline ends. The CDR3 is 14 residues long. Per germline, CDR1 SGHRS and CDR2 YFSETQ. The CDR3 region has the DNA TGCGCCAGCAGCTTGGACGTGGGCCTCTACGAGCAGTACTTC. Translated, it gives CASSLDVGLYEQYF.

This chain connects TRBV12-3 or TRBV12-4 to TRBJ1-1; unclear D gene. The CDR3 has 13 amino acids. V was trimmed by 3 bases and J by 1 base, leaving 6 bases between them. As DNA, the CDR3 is TGTGCCAGCAGTTTCTCGGGGAACACTGAAGCTTTCTTT. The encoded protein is CASSFSGNTEAFF.

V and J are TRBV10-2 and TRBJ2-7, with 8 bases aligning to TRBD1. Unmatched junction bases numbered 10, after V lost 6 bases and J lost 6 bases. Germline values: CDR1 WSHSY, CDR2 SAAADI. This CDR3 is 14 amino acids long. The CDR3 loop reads CASRAPGQGSEQYF. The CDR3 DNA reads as TGCGCCAGCAGGGCCCCCGGACAGGGATCCGAGCAGTACTTC.

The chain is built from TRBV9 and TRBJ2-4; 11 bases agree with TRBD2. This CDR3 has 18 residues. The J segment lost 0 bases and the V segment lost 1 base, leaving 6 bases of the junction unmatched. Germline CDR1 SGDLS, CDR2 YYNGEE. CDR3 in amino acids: CASSVPLAGGEAKNIQYF. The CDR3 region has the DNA TGTGCCAGCAGCGTACCCCTAGCGGGGGGCGAAGCCAAAAACATTCAGTACTTC.

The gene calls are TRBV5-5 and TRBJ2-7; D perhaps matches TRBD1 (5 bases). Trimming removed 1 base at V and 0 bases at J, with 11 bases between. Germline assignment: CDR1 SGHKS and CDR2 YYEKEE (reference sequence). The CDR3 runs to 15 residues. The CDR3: CASSLRQGHSYEQYF. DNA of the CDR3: TGTGCCAGCAGCTTGCGCCAGGGCCACTCCTACGAGCAGTACTTC.

The CDR3 loop is CASSFGRGDTEAFF. As DNA, the CDR3 is TGTGCCAGCAGTTTCGGCAGGGGGGACACTGAAGCTTTCTTT. The rearrangement links TRBV28 to TRBJ1-1; 7 bases line up with TRBD1. V gave up 3 bases and J gave up 3 bases; unmatched junction bases: 4. The CDR3 totals 14 residues. Germline V CDR1 and CDR2: MDHEN, SYDVKM.

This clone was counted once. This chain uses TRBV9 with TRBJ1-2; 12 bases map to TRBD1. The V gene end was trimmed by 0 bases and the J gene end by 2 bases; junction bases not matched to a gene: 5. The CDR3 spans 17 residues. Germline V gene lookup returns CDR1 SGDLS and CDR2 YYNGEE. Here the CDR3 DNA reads TGTGCCAGCAGCGTAGACCCTGGGACAGGGGGCAACTATGGCTACACCTTC. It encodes CASSVDPGTGGNYGYTF. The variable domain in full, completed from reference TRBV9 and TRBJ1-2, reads DSGVTQTPKHLITATGQRVTLRCSPRSGDLSVYWYQQSLDQGLQFLIQYYNGEERAKGNILERFSAQQFPDLHSELNLSSLELGDSALYFCASSVDPGTGGNYGYTFGSGTRLTVV.

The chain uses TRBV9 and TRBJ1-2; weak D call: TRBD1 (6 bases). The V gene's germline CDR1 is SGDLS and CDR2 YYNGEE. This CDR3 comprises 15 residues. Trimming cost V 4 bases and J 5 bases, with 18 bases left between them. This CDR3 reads CASSPGTPTRYGYTF. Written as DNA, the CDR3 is TGTGCCAGCAGCCCCGGGACACCCACCAGATATGGCTACACCTTC.

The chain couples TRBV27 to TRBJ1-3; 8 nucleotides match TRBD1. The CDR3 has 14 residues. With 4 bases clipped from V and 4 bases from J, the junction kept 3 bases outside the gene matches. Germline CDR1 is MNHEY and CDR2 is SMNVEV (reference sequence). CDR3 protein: CASSSGGAGNTIYF. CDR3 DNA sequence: TGTGCCAGCAGTTCAGGGGGCGCAGGAAACACCATATATTTT.

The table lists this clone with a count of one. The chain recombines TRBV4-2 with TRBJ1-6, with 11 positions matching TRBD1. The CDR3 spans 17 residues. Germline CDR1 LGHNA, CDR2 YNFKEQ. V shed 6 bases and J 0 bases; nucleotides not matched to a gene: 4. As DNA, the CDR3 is TGTGCCAGCAGGCCCGGGACAGGGGGCTCCTATAATTCACCCCTCCACTTT. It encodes CASRPGTGGSYNSPLHF.

CDR3: CASNLRGSYNEQFF. CDR3 sequence (DNA): TGTGCCAGTAACCTCAGGGGTTCCTACAATGAGCAGTTCTTC. J is TRBJ2-1 and V is TRBV19, with D perhaps TRBD1 (6 bases). There are 14 residues in the CDR3. Germline V lookup: CDR1 LNHDA, CDR2 SQIVND (reference sequence). V lost 7 bases and J 1 base, leaving 11 bases between the germline ends.

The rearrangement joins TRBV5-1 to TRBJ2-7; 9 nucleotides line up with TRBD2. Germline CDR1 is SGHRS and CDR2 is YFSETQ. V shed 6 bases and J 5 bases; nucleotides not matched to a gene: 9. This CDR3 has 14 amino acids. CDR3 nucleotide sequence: TGCGCCAGCACCCCTGTAGCGGGAGTAAACGAGCAGTACTTC. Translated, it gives CASTPVAGVNEQYF. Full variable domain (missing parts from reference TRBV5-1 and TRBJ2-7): KAGVTQTPRYLIKTRGQQVTLSCSPISGHRSVSWYQQTPGQGLQFLFEYFSETQRNKGNFPGRFSGRQFSNSRSEMNVSTLELGDSALYLCASTPVAGVNEQYFGPGTRLTVT.